One sample yielded the 13 T cell receptor beta chains listed below, sequenced in a study of blood T cells in healthy people across ages (dated by TCRdb to 2015 to 2017). Libraries were prepared through 5' RACE. TCRdb shows the sequencer as Illumina HiSeq 2500. The second PCR ran for about 6 to 12 cycles and used a J-beta primer mix along with a sample-barcoded 5' primer. TCRdb trimmed the raw reads at Q25, called clones with MiXCR and kept productive beta chains. Rows merge per CDR3 protein into single entries with the most common DNA and genes. This sample holds 450,000 to 700,000 distinct CDR3 sequences; 25% to 30% were observed only once. The ten largest clones capture about 18% of the sample. Input material: blood. These receptors came from a woman aged 70 to 79 in good health.

This clonotype came up many times. The chain couples TRBV29-1 to TRBJ2-2; TRBD2 aligns across 9 bases. The CDR3 is made up of 15 amino acids. V lost 6 bases and J lost 5; bases outside the gene matches: 10. CDR1 is SQVTM and CDR2 is ANQGSEA in the germline V gene. CDR3 in amino acids: CSVPTEAGGTGELFF. As DNA, the CDR3 is TGCAGCGTCCCAACGGAGGCGGGGGGGACCGGGGAGCTGTTTTTT.

Here the CDR3 reads CASSSPGIREEEETQYF. CDR3 DNA sequence: TGTGCCAGCAGCTCTCCGGGAATTCGAGAGGAAGAAGAGACCCAGTACTTC. The chain has TRBV7-2 and TRBJ2-5; D perhaps matches TRBD2 (5 bases). Trimming removed 4 bases at V and 3 bases at J, with 21 bases between. Germline-derived CDR1 and CDR2 are SGHTA and FQGNSA. The length of the CDR3 is 17 residues.

This clonotype showed up many times. This chain joins TRBV6-6 and TRBJ1-2; D might be TRBD1 (6 bases). Trimming pared 7 bases from V and 8 bases from J, leaving 23 bases between. Germline CDR1 reads MNHNY; CDR2 reads SVGAGI (reference sequence). CDR3 length: 15 residues. CDR3 region: CASTSLGQGSGGYTF. Written as DNA, the CDR3 is TGTGCCAGCACCTCTCTCGGCCAGGGGAGTGGGGGCTACACCTTC.

This clonotype was observed a handful of times. This chain joins TRBV20-1 and TRBJ2-5; D is possibly TRBD2 (6 bases). V gave up 7 bases and J gave up 5 bases, with 17 bases separating them. The CDR3 totals 13 residues. CDR1 DFQATT and CDR2 SNEGSKA come from the germline V gene (reference sequence). The CDR3 sequence is CSVLWGVDETQYF. The CDR3 bases are TGCAGTGTCCTGTGGGGGGTTGATGAGACCCAGTACTTC.

Turning to this clonotype: One junction end disagrees with the germline gene, perhaps due to a read error. The rearrangement uses TRBV7-9 and TRBJ1-1; D possibly corresponds to TRBD1 (5 bases). The CDR3 is 13 amino acids. CDR1 is SEHNR and CDR2 is FQNEAQ in the germline V gene (reference sequence). The CDR3 bases are TGTGCCAGCAGCTTTCATGAGGACACTGAAGCTCTCTTT. Amino acid sequence: CASSFHEDTEALF. Complete variable domain (other parts from reference TRBV7-9 and TRBJ1-1): DTGVSQNPRHKITKRGQNVTFRCDPISEHNRLYWYRQTLGQGPEFLTYFQNEAQLEKSRLLSDRFSAERPKGSFSTLEIQRTEQGDSAMYLCASSFHEDTEALFGQGTRLTVV.

This clonotype showed up just a few times. The rearrangement links TRBV6-5 to TRBJ2-3; 9 bases agree with TRBD1. CDR1 and CDR2 from the germline V gene are MNHEY and SVGAGI. CDR3 length equals 17 residues. J lost 5 bases, V lost 0 bases, and 9 bases had no gene match. The DNA of the CDR3 is TGTGCCAGCAGTTACTCGACTATGAGGGACAGGGAAGATACGCAGTATTTT. Its translation is CASSYSTMRDREDTQYF.

CDR3 nucleotides: TGTGCCAGCAGTGGTTTGGGGGAGGGAACTGAAGCTTTCTTT. It translates to CASSGLGEGTEAFF. The chain is built from TRBV25-1 and TRBJ1-1, with D possibly being TRBD1 (5 bases). The CDR3 covers 14 residues. Trimming removed 4 bases at V and 5 bases at J, with 14 bases between. Per the germline V gene, CDR1 is MGHDK and CDR2 is SYGVNS.

Note on this clonotype: A much larger clonotype is one base distant, so this may be a read error. The V and J genes are TRBV7-2 and TRBJ2-5, with D unclear. Germline-derived CDR1 and CDR2 are SGHTA and FQGNSA. The CDR3 runs to 14 residues. CDR3 bases: TGTGCCAGCAGCTTAGGGCCCCACATCAATGAGCTGTTCTTC. Translating gives CASSLGPHINELFF.

This clonotype was counted a few times. This chain joins TRBV29-1 and TRBJ2-5, with D uncertain. The CDR3 is 13 amino acids. Germline CDR1 reads SQVTM; CDR2 reads ANQGSEA. Trimming left V 5 bases short and J 7 bases short, with 17 bases between. The CDR3 region has the DNA TGCAGCGTTAATGGGTTAGGCCCTTGGACCCAGTACTTC. The encoded protein is CSVNGLGPWTQYF.

This clonotype was found a few times. A read error is likely, as this CDR3 ends without the conserved phenylalanine or tryptophan. V usage is TRBV6-1 and J usage is TRBJ2-2; 7 bases map to TRBD1. The CDR3 length is 13 residues. Germline CDR1 and CDR2: MNHNS and SASEGT. The ends lost 3 bases at V and 6 bases at J; junction bases unmatched: 1. This chain's CDR3 is CASSDQGAGELFL. For the CDR3, the DNA is TGTGCCAGCAGTGACCAGGGGGCCGGGGAGCTGTTTCTT.

The V call is TRBV7-2, the J call TRBJ2-4; 12 bases agree with TRBD1. After removal of 5 bases from V and 5 bases from J, the junction contained 13 bases not matched to a gene. The CDR3 has 18 amino acids. In germline, CDR1 is SGHTA, CDR2 FQGNSA. CDR3 loop: CTSSRRGTGGAGENIQYF. CDR3 nucleotide sequence: TGTACCAGCAGCCGACGGGGGACAGGGGGCGCGGGGGAAAACATTCAGTACTTC.

The gene calls are TRBV7-2 and TRBJ2-3; D gene uncertain. V was cut by 4 bases and J by 6 bases, with 8 bases left in between. CDR1 and CDR2 (germline): SGHTA, FQGNSA. This CDR3 has 12 residues. Written as DNA, the CDR3 is TGTGCCAGCAGCTCATCATCCGATACGCAGTATTTT. Protein sequence: CASSSSSDTQYF.

This clonotype was seen a few times. J is TRBJ2-3 and V is TRBV7-8; D is possibly TRBD1 (5 bases). Trimming shortened V by 5 bases and J by 2 bases, and 14 bases separated the two germline ends. CDR1 SGHVS and CDR2 FQNEAQ come from the germline V gene. This CDR3 region has 15 residues. The CDR3, as DNA: TGTGCCAGCAGCCGCGGACACAAACTCACAGATACGCAGTATTTT. This encodes CASSRGHKLTDTQYF.